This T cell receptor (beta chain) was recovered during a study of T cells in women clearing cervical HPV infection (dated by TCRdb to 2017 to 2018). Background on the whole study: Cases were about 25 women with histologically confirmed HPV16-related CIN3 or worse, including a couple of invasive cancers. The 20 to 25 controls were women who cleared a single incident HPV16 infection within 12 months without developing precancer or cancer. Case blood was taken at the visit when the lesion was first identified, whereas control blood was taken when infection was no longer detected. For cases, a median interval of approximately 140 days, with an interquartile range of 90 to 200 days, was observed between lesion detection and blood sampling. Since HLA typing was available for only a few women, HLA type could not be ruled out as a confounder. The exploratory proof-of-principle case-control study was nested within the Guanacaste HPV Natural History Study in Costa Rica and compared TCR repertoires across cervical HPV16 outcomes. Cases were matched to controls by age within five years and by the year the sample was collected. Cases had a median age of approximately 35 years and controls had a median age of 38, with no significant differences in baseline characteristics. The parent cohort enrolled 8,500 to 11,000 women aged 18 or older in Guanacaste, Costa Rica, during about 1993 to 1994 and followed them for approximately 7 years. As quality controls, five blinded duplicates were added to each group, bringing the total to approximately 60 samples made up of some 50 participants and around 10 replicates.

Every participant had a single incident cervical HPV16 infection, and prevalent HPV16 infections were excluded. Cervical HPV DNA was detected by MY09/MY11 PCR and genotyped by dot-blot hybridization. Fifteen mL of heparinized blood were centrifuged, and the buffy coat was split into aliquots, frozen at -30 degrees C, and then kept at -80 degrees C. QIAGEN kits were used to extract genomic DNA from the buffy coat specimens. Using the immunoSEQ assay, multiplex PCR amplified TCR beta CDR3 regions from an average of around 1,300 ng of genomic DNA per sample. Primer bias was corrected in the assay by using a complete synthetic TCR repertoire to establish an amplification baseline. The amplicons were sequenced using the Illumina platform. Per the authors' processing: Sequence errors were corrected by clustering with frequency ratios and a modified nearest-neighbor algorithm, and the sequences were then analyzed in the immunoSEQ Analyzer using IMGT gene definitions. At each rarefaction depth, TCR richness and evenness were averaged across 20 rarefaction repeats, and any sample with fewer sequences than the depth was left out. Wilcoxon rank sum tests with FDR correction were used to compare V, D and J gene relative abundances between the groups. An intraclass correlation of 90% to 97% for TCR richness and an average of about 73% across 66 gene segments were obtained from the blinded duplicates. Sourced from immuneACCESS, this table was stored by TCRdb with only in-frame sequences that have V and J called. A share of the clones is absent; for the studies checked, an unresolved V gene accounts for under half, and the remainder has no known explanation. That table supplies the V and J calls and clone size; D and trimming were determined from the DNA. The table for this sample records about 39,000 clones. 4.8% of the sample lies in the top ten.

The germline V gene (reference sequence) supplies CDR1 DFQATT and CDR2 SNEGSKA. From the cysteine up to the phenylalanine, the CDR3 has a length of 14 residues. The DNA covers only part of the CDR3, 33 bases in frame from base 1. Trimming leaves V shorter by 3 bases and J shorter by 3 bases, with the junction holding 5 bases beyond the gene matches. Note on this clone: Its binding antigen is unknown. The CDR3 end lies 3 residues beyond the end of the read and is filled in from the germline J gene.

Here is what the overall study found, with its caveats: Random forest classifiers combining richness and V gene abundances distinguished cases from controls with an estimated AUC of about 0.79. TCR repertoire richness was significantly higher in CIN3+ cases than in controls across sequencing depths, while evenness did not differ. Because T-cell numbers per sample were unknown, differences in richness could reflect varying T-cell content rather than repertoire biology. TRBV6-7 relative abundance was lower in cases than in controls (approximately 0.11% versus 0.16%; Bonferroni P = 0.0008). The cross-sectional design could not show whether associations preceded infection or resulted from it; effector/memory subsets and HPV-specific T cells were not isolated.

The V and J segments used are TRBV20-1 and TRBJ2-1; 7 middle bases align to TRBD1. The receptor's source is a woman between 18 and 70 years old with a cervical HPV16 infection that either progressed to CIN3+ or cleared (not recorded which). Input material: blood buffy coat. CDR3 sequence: CSASRDSLYNEQFF. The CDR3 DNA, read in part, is TGCAGTGCTAGTCGGGACAGCCTCTACAATGAG.